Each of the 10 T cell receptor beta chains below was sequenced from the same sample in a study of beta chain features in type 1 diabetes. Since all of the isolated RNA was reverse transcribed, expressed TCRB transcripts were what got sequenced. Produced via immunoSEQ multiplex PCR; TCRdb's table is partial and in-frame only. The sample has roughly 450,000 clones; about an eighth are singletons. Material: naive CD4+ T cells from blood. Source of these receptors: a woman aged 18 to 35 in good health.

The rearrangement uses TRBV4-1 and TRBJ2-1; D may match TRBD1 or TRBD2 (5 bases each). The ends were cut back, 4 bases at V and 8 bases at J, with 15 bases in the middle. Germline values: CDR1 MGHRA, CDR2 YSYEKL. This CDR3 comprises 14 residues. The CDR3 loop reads CASSPLGVHHEQFF. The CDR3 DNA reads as TGCGCCAGCAGCCCTTTGGGGGTACACCATGAGCAGTTCTTC.

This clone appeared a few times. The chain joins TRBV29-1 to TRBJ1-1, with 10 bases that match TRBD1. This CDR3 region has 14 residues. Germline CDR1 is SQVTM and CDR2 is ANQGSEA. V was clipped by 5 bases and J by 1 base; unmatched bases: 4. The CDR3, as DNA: TGCAGCGTTAGGACAGGGGGTGGGAACACTGAAGCTTTCTTT. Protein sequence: CSVRTGGGNTEAFF.

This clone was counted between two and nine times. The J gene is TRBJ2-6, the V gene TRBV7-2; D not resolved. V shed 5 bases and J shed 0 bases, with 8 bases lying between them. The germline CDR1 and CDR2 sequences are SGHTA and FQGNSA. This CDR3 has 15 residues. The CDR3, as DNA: TGTGCCAGCAGCGGTCAGAGCTCTGGGGCCAACGTCCTGACTTTC. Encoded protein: CASSGQSSGANVLTF.

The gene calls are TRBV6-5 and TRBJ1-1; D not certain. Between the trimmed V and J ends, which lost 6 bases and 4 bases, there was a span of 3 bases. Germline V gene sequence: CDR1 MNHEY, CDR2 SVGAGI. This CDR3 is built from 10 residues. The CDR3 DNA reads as TGTGCCAGCAGGACCACTGAAGCTTTCTTT. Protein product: CASRTTEAFF.

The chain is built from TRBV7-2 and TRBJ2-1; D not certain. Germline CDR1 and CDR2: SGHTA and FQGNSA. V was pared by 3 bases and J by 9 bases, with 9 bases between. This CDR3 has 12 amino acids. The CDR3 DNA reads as TGTGCCAGCAGCTTGGATAGATCTGAGCAGTTCTTC. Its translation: CASSLDRSEQFF.

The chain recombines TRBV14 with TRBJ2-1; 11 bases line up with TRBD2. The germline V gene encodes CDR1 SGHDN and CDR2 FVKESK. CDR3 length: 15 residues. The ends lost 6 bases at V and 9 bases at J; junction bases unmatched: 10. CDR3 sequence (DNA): TGTGCCAGCAGATTAACTAGCGGGAGAATCGGTGAGCAGTTCTTC. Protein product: CASRLTSGRIGEQFF.

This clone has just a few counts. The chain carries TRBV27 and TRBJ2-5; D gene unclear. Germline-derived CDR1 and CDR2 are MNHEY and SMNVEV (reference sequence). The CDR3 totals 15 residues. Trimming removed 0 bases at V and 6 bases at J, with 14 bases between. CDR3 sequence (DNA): TGTGCCAGCAGTTTATCGGGCCGGGTTGTGCAGACCCAGTACTTC. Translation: CASSLSGRVVQTQYF.

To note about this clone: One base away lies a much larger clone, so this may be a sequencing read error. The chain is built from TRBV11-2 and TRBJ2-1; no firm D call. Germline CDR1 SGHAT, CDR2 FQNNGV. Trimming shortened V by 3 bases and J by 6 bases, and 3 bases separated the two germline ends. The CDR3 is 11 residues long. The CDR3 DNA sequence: TGTGCCAGCAGCTTCTCCAATGAGCAGTTCTTC. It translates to CASSFSNEQFF.

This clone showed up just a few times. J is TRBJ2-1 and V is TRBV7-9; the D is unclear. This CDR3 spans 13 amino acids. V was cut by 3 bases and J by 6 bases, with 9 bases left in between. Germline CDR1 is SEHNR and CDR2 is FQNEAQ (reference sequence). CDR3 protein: CASSFSVSNEQFF. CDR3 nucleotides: TGTGCCAGCAGCTTCTCAGTCTCCAATGAGCAGTTCTTC.

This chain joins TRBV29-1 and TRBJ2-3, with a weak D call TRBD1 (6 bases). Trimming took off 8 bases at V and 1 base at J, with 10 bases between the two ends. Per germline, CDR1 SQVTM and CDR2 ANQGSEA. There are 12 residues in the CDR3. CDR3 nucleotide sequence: TGCAGCACAGGGATGGGCACAGATACGCAGTATTTT. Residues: CSTGMGTDTQYF.